The T cell receptor (beta chain) under discussion was sequenced for a study of technical replicates of blood from a handful of donors (dated by TCRdb to 2017 to 2019). Preparation of the library involved the immunoSEQ multiplex PCR assay. What TCRdb holds here is the immuneACCESS table cut down to in-frame rearrangements. Part of the clones is not present; checked against another copy, under half of the missing clones reflect an unresolved V gene, and the others are unexplained. This sample lists roughly 100,000 clones; almost 97% were detected once. The biggest ten clones account for roughly 0.39% of the sample. From its cysteine to its phenylalanine, the CDR3 spans 14 amino acids. This entry keeps only the CDR3 DNA: 42 bases, framed from base 1. As encoded in the germline V gene (reference sequence), CDR1 is WNHNN while CDR2 is SYGVQD. V is shortened by 1 base, J by 2 bases, and the region joining them spans 9 bases.

Notes on this clone: The antigen it recognizes is unknown. No qualities accompany the bases; no much larger clone lies one base away.

The origin of this receptor is a human donor in good health. Sequenced material: T cells isolated from PBMCs. The chain joins TRBV10-1 to TRBJ2-7, and possibly TRBD1, on 6 matching bases. The CDR3 loop reads CASSEFKGAYEQYF. DNA sequence: TGCGCCAGCAGTGAGTTTAAGGGGGCCTACGAGCAGTACTTC.